This record concerns one T cell receptor (beta chain) sequence. The data were obtained in a study of blood T cell repertoires in COVID-19. On the study more broadly: Both acute and convalescent COVID-19 samples were obtained from the United States, Italy and Spain.

Participant reports of clinical history set cohort assignment. Trimming cost V 1 base and J 9 bases, with 15 bases left between them. Per germline, CDR1 MNHNS and CDR2 SASEGT. This CDR3 region has 15 residues. Sequencing used immunoSEQ multiplex PCR; TCRdb keeps in-frame clones, though not all of them. The sample consists of a few hundred thousand clones, around 84% of them appearing once. The TCR sequence derives from a woman between 50 and 59 years old who had been exposed to COVID-19. Sequenced: PBMCs or T cells enriched from blood (not recorded which). The chain is built from TRBV6-1 and TRBJ2-2; a possible D gene is TRBD1 (5 bases). The CDR3 is CASSEEDTLYRELFF. The CDR3 DNA is TGTGCCAGCAGTGAAGAGGACACCCTTTACCGGGAGCTGTTTTTT.